These 19 T cell receptor beta chains share one sample of origin, sequenced in a study of CD8+CD57+ T cells in acquired aplastic anemia. Profiles of TCR beta VDJ and CDR3 were generated from a genomic DNA template. TCRdb reanalysed the reads using MiXCR and keeps one entry per CDR3 protein. The top ten clones hold approximately 1.2% of a sample with about 210,000 distinct CDR3 sequences, roughly 35% of them seen once. The sequenced sample consisted of sorted CD4+, CD8+, or CD8+CD57+ T cells (not recorded which) from PBMCs. These TCRs come from a human donor in good health, serving as a control.

The chain recombines TRBV12-3 or TRBV12-4 with TRBJ1-1; a weak D match, TRBD1 (6 bases). CDR3 length: 14 residues. With 3 bases removed from V and 9 bases from J, the gap between germline ends came to 17 bases. The CDR3 DNA sequence: TGTGCCAGCAGTTTTACCGATACGGGGGGGCAAGCTTTCTTT. As protein: CASSFTDTGGQAFF.

As to this clonotype: The CDR3 does not end in the conserved phenylalanine or tryptophan, so this is likely a read error. This sequence joins TRBV24-1 and TRBJ1-2; possibly TRBD1 for D (5 bases). Deletions cut 4 bases from V and 8 bases from J, with 19 bases between. There are 15 residues in the CDR3. Germline values: CDR1 KGHDR, CDR2 SFDVKD. This CDR3 is CATSDKRRGIDGYTL. The CDR3 coding sequence is TGTGCCACCAGTGACAAACGACGGGGGATAGACGGCTACACCCTC.

This clonotype appeared many times. This chain connects TRBV15 to TRBJ2-1; 7 nucleotides line up with TRBD2. The CDR3 loop spans 16 amino acids. The germline CDR1 and CDR2 sequences are LNHNV and YYDKDF (reference sequence). Losses at the gene ends were 1 base for V and 2 bases for J; bases not matched to a gene: 5. The CDR3 DNA sequence: TGTGCCACCAGCAGAGGAAAGGGGACTACCTACAATGAGCAGTTCTTC. Translating it yields CATSRGKGTTYNEQFF.

The V call is TRBV5-1, the J call TRBJ2-2; the match to TRBD1 covers 7 bases. CDR1 and CDR2 (germline): SGHRS, YFSETQ. The CDR3 contains 14 residues. The V segment lost 6 bases and the J segment 7 bases; nucleotides outside the gene matches: 9. CDR3 protein: CASTFTGVVGELFF. The CDR3 nucleotides are TGCGCCAGCACCTTTACAGGGGTCGTCGGGGAGCTGTTTTTT.

This clonotype was detected a few times. The CDR3 nucleotides read TGTGCCAGCAGCTTGGCTGCAGCCTACGAGCAGTACTTC. Translation: CASSLAAAYEQYF. V is TRBV7-3 and J is TRBJ2-7, with D unclear. CDR3 size: 13 residues. V was shortened by 3 bases and J by 2 bases, with 8 bases between the two germline ends. Per the germline V gene, CDR1 is SGHTA and CDR2 is FQGTGA. Based on the CDR3 plus reference TRBV7-3 and TRBJ2-7, the full variable domain is GAGVSQTPSNKVTEKGKYVELRCDPISGHTALYWYRQSLGQGPEFLIYFQGTGAADDSGLPNDRFFAVRPEGSVSTLKIQRTERGDSAVYLCASSLAAAYEQYFGPGTRLTVT.

This clonotype was recorded a few times. The gene calls are TRBV19 and TRBJ1-1; tentatively, D is TRBD1 (5 bases). CDR1 LNHDA and CDR2 SQIVND come from the germline V gene (reference sequence). Trimming took off 5 bases at V and 0 bases at J, with 13 bases between the two ends. The CDR3 spans 15 residues. DNA for the CDR3: TGTGCCAGTAGTGTGGGGTCGGGGCTGAACACTGAAGCTTTCTTT. Amino acids: CASSVGSGLNTEAFF.

On this clonotype: A junction boundary mismatches the germline segment, possibly from a read error. The chain recombines TRBV10-2 with TRBJ1-2; D gene ambiguous. The germline V gene has CDR1 WSHSY and CDR2 SAAADI. This CDR3 has 12 residues. The CDR3 DNA sequence: TGCGCCGGCAGTGAAGACAACTATGGCTACACCTTC. Its protein product is CAGSEDNYGYTF.

This clonotype occurred many times. The genes are TRBV29-1 and TRBJ2-1; 16 positions agree with TRBD2. CDR1 and CDR2 (germline): SQVTM, ANQGSEA. Trimming at V came to 4 bases and at J to 8 bases, leaving 5 bases not matched to a gene. This CDR3 contains 15 residues. The CDR3 bases are TGCAGCGTTGGGGGACTAGCGGGGGGGATGGATGAGCAGTTCTTC. Amino acids: CSVGGLAGGMDEQFF.

This clonotype was counted ten times or more. V usage is TRBV24-1 and J usage is TRBJ1-2, with TRBD1 matching over 8 bases. The ends lost 7 bases at V and 8 bases at J; junction bases unmatched: 5. The CDR3 covers 12 residues. Per germline, CDR1 KGHDR and CDR2 SFDVKD. The CDR3 DNA reads TGTGCCACCAGCCAGGGGGCGCGCGGCTACACCTTC. It codes for CATSQGARGYTF.

This clonotype turned up a few times. The chain has TRBV5-1 and TRBJ2-5, with a tentative D call TRBD1 (5 bases). V was trimmed by 0 bases and J by 3 bases, leaving 6 bases between them. The length of the CDR3 is 13 residues. CDR1 and CDR2 from the germline V gene are SGHRS and YFSETQ. CDR3 bases: TGCGCCAGCAGCTTGGACAGGAAAGAGACCCAGTACTTC. The encoded protein is CASSLDRKETQYF.

The V gene is TRBV7-3, the J gene TRBJ2-1; 11 nucleotides match TRBD2. Germline CDR1 is SGHTA and CDR2 is FQGTGA. J gave up 7 bases and V 5 bases, and 7 bases lay outside the gene matches. This CDR3 spans 15 amino acids. CDR3 DNA sequence: TGTGCCAGCAGCCCATATAGCGGGGGGGTAAATGAGCAGTTCTTC. Its translation: CASSPYSGGVNEQFF.

In its sample, this clonotype was seen many times. The V call is TRBV12-3 or TRBV12-4, the J call TRBJ1-6; D perhaps matches TRBD1 (5 bases). Deletions cut 5 bases from V and 7 bases from J, with 18 bases between. The CDR3 is 16 amino acids. The chain's CDR3 is CASSMAGAHRNSPLHF. Here the CDR3 DNA reads TGTGCCAGCAGTATGGCCGGGGCCCATCGGAATTCACCCCTCCACTTT.

The chain uses TRBV27 and TRBJ1-5; D gene unclear. The germline CDR1 and CDR2 sequences are MNHEY and SMNVEV (reference sequence). The ends were cut back, 4 bases at V and 2 bases at J, with 12 bases in the middle. CDR3 size: 15 residues. The DNA of the CDR3 is TGTGCCAGCAGTTCTATGTCGGGAGGCAATCAGCCCCAGCATTTT. Its protein product is CASSSMSGGNQPQHF.

This clonotype appeared many times. This rearrangement joins TRBV2 to TRBJ1-2; unclear D gene. Trimming pared 7 bases from V and 1 base from J, leaving 22 bases between. CDR1 is SNHLY, CDR2 FYNNEI, per germline. This CDR3 spans 17 amino acids. The CDR3 spells CASTDGHDVYLNYGYTF. As DNA, the CDR3 is TGTGCCAGCACCGACGGTCATGACGTATACCTTAACTATGGCTACACCTTC.

This clonotype was counted ten times or more. V usage is TRBV7-9 and J usage is TRBJ2-7; D is ambiguous. Trimming cost V 3 bases and J 1 base, with 4 bases left between them. This CDR3 is 12 amino acids long. In germline, CDR1 is SEHNR, CDR2 FQNEAQ (reference sequence). The CDR3 coding sequence is TGTGCCAGCAGCTTCCTATCCTACGAGCAGTACTTC. It encodes CASSFLSYEQYF.

The J gene is TRBJ2-7, the V gene TRBV2; TRBD2 aligns across 10 bases. J gave up 3 bases and V 2 bases, and 4 bases lay outside the gene matches. This CDR3 region has 15 residues. Germline V gene data show CDR1 as SNHLY and CDR2 as FYNNEI. The CDR3 is CASSEFTSGDYEQYF. In DNA form, the CDR3 reads TGTGCCAGCAGTGAATTCACTAGCGGGGACTACGAGCAGTACTTC.

In its sample, this clonotype was seen many times. The rearrangement joins TRBV7-9 to TRBJ2-7; TRBD2 aligns across 7 bases. Germline assignment: CDR1 SEHNR and CDR2 FQNEAQ (reference sequence). V trimming: 3 bases; J trimming: 3 bases; junction bases outside the gene matches: 2. The CDR3 covers 13 residues. The CDR3 DNA reads TGTGCCAGCAGCTTGGGGGGGGTCTACGAGCAGTACTTC. As protein: CASSLGGVYEQYF.

This clonotype occurred many times. V gene TRBV2 combines with J gene TRBJ1-1; D gene ambiguous. CDR3 length equals 15 residues. V was shortened by 5 bases and J by 5 bases, with 18 bases between the two germline ends. Germline V gene sequence: CDR1 SNHLY, CDR2 FYNNEI. The CDR3 region has the DNA TGTGCCAGCAGTACTTTGGGGTTAAGGCCGACTGAAGCTTTCTTT. Encoded protein: CASSTLGLRPTEAFF.

In its sample, this clonotype was seen many times. The rearrangement uses TRBV19 and TRBJ1-2; a possible D gene is TRBD1 (5 bases). The CDR3 sequence is 12 residues long. Trimming removed 5 bases at V and 4 bases at J, with 8 bases between. Germline loops: CDR1 LNHDA, CDR2 SQIVND (reference sequence). CDR3 bases: TGTGCCAGTAGTTGGCAGGGCTATGGCTACACCTTC. It specifies CASSWQGYGYTF.